This T cell receptor beta chain appears in the sequencing data of a study of T cells in Graves' hyperthyroidism and ophthalmopathy. General study points: Also found in blood were most expanded thyroid clonotypes above 0.001.

Amplification of TCR beta CDR3 regions used RNA as the template. The TCR CDR3 was amplified in a first-round RT-PCR using the HTBI primer set. TCRdb passed the multiplex PCR reads through MiXCR, listing each CDR3 protein once. The data contain hundreds of thousands of distinct CDR3 sequences, 35% to 40% of them singletons. In regard to this clonotype: Its antigen is not identified.

Newly diagnosed hyperthyroidism, duration under 2 months, in patients aged 18 to 65. Orbital computed tomography, thyroid ultrasound, serum thyroxine and TRAb, and clinical symptoms together informed the diagnoses. The TCR sequence derives from a man younger than 30 with Graves' hyperthyroidism. The sequenced sample consisted of blood.

CDR3: CASSQESGNTQYF. The CDR3, as DNA: TGCGCCAGCAGCCAAGAGAGTGGAAATACGCAGTATTTT. V usage is TRBV4-3 and J usage is TRBJ2-3, with unresolved D. Germline assignment: CDR1 LGHNA and CDR2 YSLEER. Trimming stripped 0 bases from V and 7 bases from J, with 8 bases between. The length of the CDR3 is 13 residues.